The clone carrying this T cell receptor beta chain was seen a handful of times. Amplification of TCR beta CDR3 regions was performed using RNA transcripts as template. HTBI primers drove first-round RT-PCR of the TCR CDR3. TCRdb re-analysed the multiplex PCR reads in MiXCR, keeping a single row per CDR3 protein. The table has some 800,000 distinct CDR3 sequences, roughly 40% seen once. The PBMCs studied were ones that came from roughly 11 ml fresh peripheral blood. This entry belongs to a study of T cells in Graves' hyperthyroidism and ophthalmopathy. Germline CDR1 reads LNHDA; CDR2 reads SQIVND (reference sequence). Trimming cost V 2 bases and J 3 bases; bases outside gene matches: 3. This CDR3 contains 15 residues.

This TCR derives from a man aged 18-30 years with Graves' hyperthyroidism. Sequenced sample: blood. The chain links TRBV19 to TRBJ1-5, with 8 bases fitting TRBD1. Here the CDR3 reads CASSIMDRDNQPQHF. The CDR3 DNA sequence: TGTGCCAGTAGTATAATGGACAGGGACAATCAGCCCCAGCATTTT.